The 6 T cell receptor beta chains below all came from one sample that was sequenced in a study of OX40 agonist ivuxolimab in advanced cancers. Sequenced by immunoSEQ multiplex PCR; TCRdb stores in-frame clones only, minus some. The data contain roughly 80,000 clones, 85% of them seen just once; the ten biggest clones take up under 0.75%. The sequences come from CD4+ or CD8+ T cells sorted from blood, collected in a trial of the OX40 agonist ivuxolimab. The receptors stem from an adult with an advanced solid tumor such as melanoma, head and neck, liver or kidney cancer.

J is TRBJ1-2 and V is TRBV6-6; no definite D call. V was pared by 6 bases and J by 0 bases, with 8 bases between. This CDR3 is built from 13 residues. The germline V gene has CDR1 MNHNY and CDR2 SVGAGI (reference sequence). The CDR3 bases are TGTGCCAGCAGCCCGGACCCTAACTATGGCTACACCTTC. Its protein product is CASSPDPNYGYTF.

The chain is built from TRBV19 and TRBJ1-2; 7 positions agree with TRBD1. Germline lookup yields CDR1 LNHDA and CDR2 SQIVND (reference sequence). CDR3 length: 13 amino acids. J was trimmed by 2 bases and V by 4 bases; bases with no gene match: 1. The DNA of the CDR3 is TGTGCCAGTAGTACCAGGGGGAACTATGGCTACACCTTC. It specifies CASSTRGNYGYTF.

CDR3 coding DNA: TGTGCCAGCTCCCGGCGTAGTAGCGGGGGTGGGGAGACCCAGTACTTC. Its translation is CASSRRSSGGGETQYF. The chain recombines TRBV7-7 with TRBJ2-5, with 9 positions matching TRBD2. The CDR3 sequence is 16 residues long. Trimming took 8 bases from V and 5 from J; bases not matched to a gene: 15. Germline V gene lookup returns CDR1 SSHAT and CDR2 FNYEAQ (reference sequence).

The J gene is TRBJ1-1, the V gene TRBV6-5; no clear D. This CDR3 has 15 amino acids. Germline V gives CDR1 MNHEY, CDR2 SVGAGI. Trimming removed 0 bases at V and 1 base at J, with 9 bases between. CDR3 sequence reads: CASSYSIQANTEAFF. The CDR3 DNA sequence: TGTGCCAGCAGTTACTCGATCCAGGCGAACACTGAAGCTTTCTTT.

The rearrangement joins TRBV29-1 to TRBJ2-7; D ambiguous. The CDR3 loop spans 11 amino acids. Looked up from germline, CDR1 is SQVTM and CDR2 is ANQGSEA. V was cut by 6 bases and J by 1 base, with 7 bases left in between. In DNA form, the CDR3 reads TGCAGCGTGGGGAATTCCTACGAGCAGTACTTC. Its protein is CSVGNSYEQYF.

The chain's CDR3 is CASSLGTGGSEAFF. CDR3 nucleotides: TGCGCCAGCAGCTTGGGGACAGGGGGTTCTGAAGCTTTCTTT. The chain uses TRBV5-1 and TRBJ1-1, with 10 bases matching TRBD1. The CDR3 spans 14 residues. Trimming cost V 0 bases and J 6 bases; bases outside gene matches: 2. CDR1 is SGHRS and CDR2 is YFSETQ in the germline V gene.